Following are 27 T cell receptor beta chains from one sample sequenced in a study of T cell repertoires in cytomegalovirus infection. What these receptors recognize is not known. MiXCR was run by TCRdb on the reads, yielding one entry per CDR3 protein. This table holds roughly 570,000 distinct CDR3 sequences, 40% found once. The sequences come from cultured PBMCs, collected from culture after CMV antigen stimulation. The receptors originated from a human donor in good health (CMV status not recorded). Some clones in this sample may be carry-over from other donors' samples.

The chain joins TRBV9 to TRBJ1-5; D unresolved. The CDR3 length is 13 residues. Trimming took 2 bases from V and 10 from J, leaving 13 bases between them. CDR1 is SGDLS, CDR2 YYNGEE, per germline. In DNA, the CDR3 is TGTGCCAGCAGCGTGGGCGCGGGTTTCCCCCAGCATTTT. It translates to CASSVGAGFPQHF.

The chain combines TRBV28 with TRBJ1-5; D is unresolved. The CDR3 has 14 residues. Trimming took 4 bases from V and 4 from J, leaving 11 bases between them. CDR1 and CDR2 (germline): MDHEN, SYDVKM. In nucleotides, the CDR3 is TGTGCCAGCAGTTCCGACAATGGAAATCAGCCCCAGCATTTT. Translation gives CASSSDNGNQPQHF.

The count of this clonotype is one. The chain carries TRBV19 and TRBJ1-5; no reliable D call. CDR3 length: 14 residues. CDR1 is LNHDA and CDR2 is SQIVND in the germline V gene (reference sequence). Trimming shortened V by 5 bases and J by 7 bases, and 15 bases separated the two germline ends. This chain's CDR3 is CASSVSGVRQPQHF. Here the CDR3 DNA reads TGTGCCAGTAGTGTTTCAGGAGTGAGGCAGCCCCAGCATTTT.

CDR3 sequence reads: CASSFVGAANEKLFF. The DNA of the CDR3 is TGTGCCAGTAGTTTCGTTGGAGCAGCTAATGAAAAACTGTTTTTT. The chain links TRBV19 to TRBJ1-4; D unclear. Germline lookup yields CDR1 LNHDA and CDR2 SQIVND (reference sequence). CDR3 size: 15 residues. V shed 5 bases and J shed 3 bases, with 13 bases lying between them.

This clonotype was seen a few times. The rearrangement uses TRBV7-2 and TRBJ2-5; D possibly corresponds to TRBD1 (6 bases). The CDR3 is made up of 14 amino acids. Per the germline V gene, CDR1 is SGHTA and CDR2 is FQGNSA. Trimming pared 5 bases from V and 1 base from J, leaving 11 bases between. DNA of the CDR3: TGTGCCAGCAGCACCGGACAGCCCCAAGAGACCCAGTACTTC. Amino acids: CASSTGQPQETQYF.

This clonotype was picked up a small number of times. The chain combines TRBV11-1 with TRBJ2-7; D remains ambiguous. The CDR3 is 14 amino acids. The germline V and J ends were trimmed by 5 bases and 2 bases, with 13 bases remaining between them. Germline lookup yields CDR1 SGHAT and CDR2 FQDESV (reference sequence). The CDR3 DNA reads TGTGCCAGCAGCCCCTCCGGCCTAACCTACGAGCAGTACTTC. Translated, it gives CASSPSGLTYEQYF.

This clonotype was counted a single time. V usage is TRBV29-1 and J usage is TRBJ1-3; 8 bases are a match to TRBD1. V was pared by 5 bases and J by 4 bases, with 7 bases of the junction left unmatched. The CDR3 spans 14 residues. Germline lookup yields CDR1 SQVTM and CDR2 ANQGSEA. CDR3 sequence (DNA): TGCAGCGTTTCCCCACAGGGGGAAGGAAACACCATATATTTT. This gives the protein CSVSPQGEGNTIYF.

There are many counts of this clonotype. The CDR3 loop reads CASSLRGLSYEQYF. The CDR3 coding sequence is TGTGCCAGCAGCCTACGAGGACTCTCCTACGAGCAGTACTTC. The V call is TRBV7-2, the J call TRBJ2-7, with a possible D match to TRBD2 (5 bases). V dropped 5 bases and J dropped 0 bases, with 11 bases sitting between them. Germline-derived CDR1 and CDR2 are SGHTA and FQGNSA. This CDR3 region has 14 residues.

This clonotype was seen at least ten times. The CDR3, as DNA: TGTGCCAGCAGCTTAGTGTTCCAAGAGACCCAGTACTTC. It codes for CASSLVFQETQYF. The rearrangement links TRBV7-6 to TRBJ2-5; no firm D call. V was cut by 1 base and J by 1 base, with 4 bases left in between. There are 13 residues in the CDR3. Germline V gene sequence: CDR1 SGHVS, CDR2 FNYEAQ.

The chain combines TRBV4-3 with TRBJ1-2; D is undetermined. The V end lost 0 bases, the J end lost 8 bases, and 16 bases lay between the germline ends. Germline V lookup: CDR1 LGHNA, CDR2 YSLEER. The CDR3 spans 15 residues. CDR3 protein: CASSQDLNSILGYTF. CDR3 coding DNA: TGCGCCAGCAGCCAAGATCTTAACAGCATTTTGGGCTACACCTTC.

The CDR3 sequence is CASSQDLIGRPNEKLFF. The CDR3 DNA reads TGTGCCAGCAGCCAAGACCTGATCGGAAGGCCCAATGAAAAACTGTTTTTT. The chain has TRBV4-2 and TRBJ1-4; D unresolved. Trimming stripped 0 bases from V and 5 bases from J, with 16 bases between. CDR3 length equals 17 residues. In germline, CDR1 is LGHNA, CDR2 YNFKEQ.

The CDR3 DNA follows: TGTGCCAGCAGCTTAGTTTCGACCCAGTACTTC. This codes for CASSLVSTQYF. This sequence joins TRBV7-2 and TRBJ2-5; D ambiguous. The CDR3 contains 11 residues. V lost 1 base and J 7 bases, leaving 4 bases between the germline ends. The germline V gene has CDR1 SGHTA and CDR2 FQGNSA.

This clonotype was seen more than once but under ten times. The chain combines TRBV27 with TRBJ1-1, with a tentative D call TRBD1 (6 bases). This CDR3 has 15 residues. Deletions cut 7 bases from V and 1 base from J, with 16 bases between. Looked up from germline, CDR1 is MNHEY and CDR2 is SMNVEV (reference sequence). The CDR3 nucleotides are TGTGCCAGCAAGGGGGGGGGAGGATGGAACACTGAAGCTTTCTTT. Residues: CASKGGGGWNTEAFF.

This chain joins TRBV5-4 and TRBJ2-7; TRBD1 matches 9 bases. CDR1 and CDR2 from the germline V gene are SGHNT and YYREEE (reference sequence). V lost 3 bases, J lost 2 bases, and 6 bases stayed unmatched. This CDR3 has 15 residues. DNA of the CDR3: TGTGCCAGCAGCTGGCCGGGACAGGGCACCTACGAGCAGTACTTC. As protein: CASSWPGQGTYEQYF.

The genes are TRBV12-3 or TRBV12-4 and TRBJ2-7; TRBD1 might be the D (6 bases). CDR3 length equals 11 residues. The V end was cut by 3 bases, the J end by 13 bases, with 13 bases between. The CDR3 loop is CASSFKDSPYF. As DNA, the CDR3 is TGTGCCAGCAGTTTTAAGGACAGCCCTTACTTC.

V is TRBV6-5 and J is TRBJ1-5; possible D gene TRBD1, 5 bases. The CDR3 length is 14 residues. Germline V CDR1 and CDR2: MNHEY, SVGAGI. Between the trimmed V and J ends, which lost 2 bases and 8 bases, there was a span of 13 bases. CDR3 in DNA: TGTGCCAGCAGTTACGGGGCAGGGAGCGAGCCCCAGCATTTT. This codes for CASSYGAGSEPQHF.

This clonotype was found a few times. The J gene is TRBJ1-2, the V gene TRBV7-9; 7 nucleotides align to TRBD1. Germline V gene data show CDR1 as SEHNR and CDR2 as FQNEAQ (reference sequence). V lost 1 base, J lost 6 bases, and 8 bases stayed unmatched. The CDR3 length is 15 residues. In nucleotides, the CDR3 is TGTGCCAGCAGCTTAGTCCCACAGGGGCCTGATGGCTACACCTTC. Protein sequence: CASSLVPQGPDGYTF.

This clonotype was seen a few times. The rearrangement links TRBV19 to TRBJ1-1; D uncertain. Germline assignment: CDR1 LNHDA and CDR2 SQIVND (reference sequence). This CDR3 spans 14 amino acids. Trimming took 3 bases from V and 1 from J, leaving 9 bases between them. The CDR3 DNA follows: TGTGCCAGTAGTATTGTCAGCTCGAACACTGAAGCTTTCTTT. Translated: CASSIVSSNTEAFF.

The chain recombines TRBV5-4 with TRBJ1-2; D ambiguous. The CDR3 has 15 amino acids. The V and J ends lost 2 bases and 0 bases respectively, with 11 bases between them. Germline CDR1 is SGHNT and CDR2 is YYREEE (reference sequence). The CDR3 here is CASSLEPGSNYGYTF. In DNA, the CDR3 is TGTGCCAGCAGCTTAGAACCGGGCTCTAACTATGGCTACACCTTC.

The V call is TRBV19, the J call TRBJ1-4; D not resolved. V was cut by 3 bases and J by 4 bases, with 9 bases left in between. Germline V gives CDR1 LNHDA, CDR2 SQIVND (reference sequence). The CDR3 is 14 residues long. DNA of the CDR3: TGTGCCAGTAGTATGCGGACGGTTAATGAAAAACTGTTTTTT. This translates into CASSMRTVNEKLFF.

V gene TRBV7-2 combines with J gene TRBJ1-3, with TRBD1 matching 7 bases. The CDR3 sequence is 14 residues long. V lost 6 bases and J lost 2; bases outside the gene matches: 4. The germline gives CDR1 SGHTA, CDR2 FQGNSA. CDR3 sequence (DNA): TGTGCCAGCAGATCCGACAGGGCTGGAAACACCATATATTTT. Its translation: CASRSDRAGNTIYF.

In this sample, this clonotype turned up a few times. The J gene is TRBJ1-3, the V gene TRBV12-3 or TRBV12-4; D is undetermined. The CDR3 is 12 residues long. Trimming stripped 4 bases from V and 7 bases from J, with 8 bases between. This CDR3 is CASSSSRNTIYF. In DNA form, the CDR3 reads TGTGCCAGCAGTTCGTCCCGTAACACCATATATTTT.

The chain joins TRBV23-1 to TRBJ1-4; 7 bases agree with TRBD1. TRBV23-1 is assigned to the ORF class and has an uncertain function. V was pared by 7 bases and J by 6 bases, with 8 bases of the junction left unmatched. There are 14 residues in the CDR3. The CDR3 coding sequence is TGCGCCAGCACTTTAAGACAGGGCGATGAAAAACTGTTTTTT. Protein product: CASTLRQGDEKLFF.

The chain uses TRBV10-3 and TRBJ1-1; D unresolved. Germline V gene data show CDR1 as ENHRY and CDR2 as SYGVKD. The CDR3 has 12 amino acids. The germline V and J ends were trimmed by 0 bases and 3 bases, with 2 bases remaining between them. The CDR3 region has the DNA TGTGCCATCAGTGAGTCCGACACTGAAGCTTTCTTT. Translated, it gives CAISESDTEAFF.

This chain joins TRBV7-8 and TRBJ2-7; 8 nucleotides align to TRBD2. The CDR3 spans 15 residues. Germline CDR1 SGHVS, CDR2 FQNEAQ. V lost 6 bases and J lost 4; bases outside the gene matches: 11. CDR3 sequence (DNA): TGTGCCAGCAGAACGCTGGGTAGCGGGGTGTACGAGCAGTACTTC. It codes for CASRTLGSGVYEQYF. The full variable domain, with the rest looked up from reference TRBV7-8 and TRBJ2-7, is GAGVSQSPRYKVAKRGQDVALRCDPISGHVSLFWYQQALGQGPEFLTYFQNEAQLDKSGLPSDRFFAERPEGSVSTLKIQRTQQEDSAVYLCASRTLGSGVYEQYFGPGTRLTVT.

The chain combines TRBV18 with TRBJ1-5; possibly TRBD1 for D (5 bases). V was trimmed by 4 bases and J by 12 bases, leaving 16 bases between them. The CDR3 consists of 13 residues. Germline CDR1 KGHSH, CDR2 LQKENI. The CDR3 region is CASSRSWGENQHF. The DNA of the CDR3 is TGTGCCAGCTCACGTAGTTGGGGGGAAAACCAGCATTTT.

This chain uses TRBV20-1 with TRBJ1-3; no firm D call. The CDR3 spans 13 residues. V lost 1 base and J 8 bases, leaving 12 bases between the germline ends. The germline gives CDR1 DFQATT, CDR2 SNEGSKA (reference sequence). As DNA, the CDR3 is TGCAGTGCTAGAGCTGCGGGTAGGGACACCATATATTTT. It yields the protein CSARAAGRDTIYF.